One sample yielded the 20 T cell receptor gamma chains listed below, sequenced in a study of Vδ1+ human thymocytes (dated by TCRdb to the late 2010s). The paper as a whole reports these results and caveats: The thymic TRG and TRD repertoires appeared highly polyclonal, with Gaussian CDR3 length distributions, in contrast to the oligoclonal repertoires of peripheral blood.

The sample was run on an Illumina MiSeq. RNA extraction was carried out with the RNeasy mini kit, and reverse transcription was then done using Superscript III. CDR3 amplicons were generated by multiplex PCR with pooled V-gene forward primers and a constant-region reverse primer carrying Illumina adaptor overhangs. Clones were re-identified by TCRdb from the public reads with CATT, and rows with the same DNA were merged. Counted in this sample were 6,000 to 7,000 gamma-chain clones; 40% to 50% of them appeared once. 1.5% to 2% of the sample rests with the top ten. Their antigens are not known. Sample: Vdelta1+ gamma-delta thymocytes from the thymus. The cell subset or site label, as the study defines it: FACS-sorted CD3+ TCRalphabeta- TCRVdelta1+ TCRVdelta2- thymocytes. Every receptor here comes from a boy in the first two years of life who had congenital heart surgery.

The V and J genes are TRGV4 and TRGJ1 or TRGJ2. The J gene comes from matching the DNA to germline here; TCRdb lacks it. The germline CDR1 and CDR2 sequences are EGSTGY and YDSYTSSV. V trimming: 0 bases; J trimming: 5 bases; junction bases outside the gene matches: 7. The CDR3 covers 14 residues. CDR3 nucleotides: TGTGCCACCTGGGATGGGCCGAAGGATTATAAGAAACTCTTT. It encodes CATWDGPKDYKKLF.

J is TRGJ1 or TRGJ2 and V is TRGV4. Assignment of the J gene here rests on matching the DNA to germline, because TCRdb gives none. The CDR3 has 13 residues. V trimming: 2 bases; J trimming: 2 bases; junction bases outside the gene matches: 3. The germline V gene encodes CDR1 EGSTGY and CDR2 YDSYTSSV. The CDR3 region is CATWDAYYYKKLF. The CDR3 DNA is TGTGCCACCTGGGATGCCTATTATTATAAGAAACTCTTT.

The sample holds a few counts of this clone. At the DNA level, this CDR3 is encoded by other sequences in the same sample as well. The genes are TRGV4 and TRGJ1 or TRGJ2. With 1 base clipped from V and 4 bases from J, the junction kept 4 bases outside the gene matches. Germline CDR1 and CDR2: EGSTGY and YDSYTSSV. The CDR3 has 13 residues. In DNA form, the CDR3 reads TGTGCCACCTGGGATGGCCACTATTATAAGAAACTCTTT. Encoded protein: CATWDGHYYKKLF.

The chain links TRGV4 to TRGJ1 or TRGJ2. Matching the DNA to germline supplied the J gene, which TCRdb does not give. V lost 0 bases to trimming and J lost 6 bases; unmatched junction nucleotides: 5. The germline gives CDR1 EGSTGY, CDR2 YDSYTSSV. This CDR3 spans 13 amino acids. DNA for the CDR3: TGTGCCACCTGGGATGGGACGCGTTATAAGAAACTCTTT. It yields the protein CATWDGTRYKKLF.

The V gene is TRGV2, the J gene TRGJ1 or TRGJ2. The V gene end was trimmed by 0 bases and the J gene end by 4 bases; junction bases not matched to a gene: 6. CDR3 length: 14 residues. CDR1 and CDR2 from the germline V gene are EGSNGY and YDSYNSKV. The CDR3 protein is CATWDGRKYYKKLF. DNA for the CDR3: TGTGCCACCTGGGACGGGCGAAAATATTATAAGAAACTCTTT.

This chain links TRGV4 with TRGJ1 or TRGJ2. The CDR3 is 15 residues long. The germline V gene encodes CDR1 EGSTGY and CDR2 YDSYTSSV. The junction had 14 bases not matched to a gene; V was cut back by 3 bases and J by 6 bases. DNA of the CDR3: TGTGCCACCTGGGATTTACGAATGTCAGGTTATAAGAAACTCTTT. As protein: CATWDLRMSGYKKLF.

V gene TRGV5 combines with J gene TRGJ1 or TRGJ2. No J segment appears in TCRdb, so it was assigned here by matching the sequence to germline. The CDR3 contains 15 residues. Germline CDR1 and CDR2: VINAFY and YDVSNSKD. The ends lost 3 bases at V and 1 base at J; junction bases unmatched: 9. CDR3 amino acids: CATWDGAINYYKKLF. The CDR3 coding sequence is TGTGCCACCTGGGACGGGGCAATTAATTATTATAAGAAACTCTTT.

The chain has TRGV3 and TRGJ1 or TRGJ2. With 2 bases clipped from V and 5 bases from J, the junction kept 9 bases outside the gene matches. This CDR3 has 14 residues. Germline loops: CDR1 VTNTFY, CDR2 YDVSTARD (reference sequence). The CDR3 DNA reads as TGTGCCACCTGGGACATGCCCGAAGATTATAAGAAACTCTTT. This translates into CATWDMPEDYKKLF.

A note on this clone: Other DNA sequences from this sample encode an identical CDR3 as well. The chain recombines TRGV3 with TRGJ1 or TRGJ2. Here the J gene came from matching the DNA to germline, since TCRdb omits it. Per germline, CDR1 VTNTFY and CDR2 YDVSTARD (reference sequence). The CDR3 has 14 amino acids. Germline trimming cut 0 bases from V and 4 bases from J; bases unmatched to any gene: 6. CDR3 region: CATWDRRWYYKKLF. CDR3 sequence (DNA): TGTGCCACCTGGGACAGGCGATGGTATTATAAGAAACTCTTT.

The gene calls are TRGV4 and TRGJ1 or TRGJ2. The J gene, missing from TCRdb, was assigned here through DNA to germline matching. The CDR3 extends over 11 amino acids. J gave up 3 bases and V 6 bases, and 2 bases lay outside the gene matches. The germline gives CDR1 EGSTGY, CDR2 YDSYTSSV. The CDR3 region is CATWFYYKKLF. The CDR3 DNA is TGTGCCACCTGGTTTTATTATAAGAAACTCTTT.

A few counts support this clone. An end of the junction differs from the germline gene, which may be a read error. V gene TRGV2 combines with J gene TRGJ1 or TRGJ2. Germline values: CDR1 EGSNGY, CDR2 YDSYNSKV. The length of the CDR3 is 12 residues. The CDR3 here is CATGDGYYKKLF. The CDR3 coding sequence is TGTGCCACCGGGGACGGTTATTATAAGAAACTCTTT.

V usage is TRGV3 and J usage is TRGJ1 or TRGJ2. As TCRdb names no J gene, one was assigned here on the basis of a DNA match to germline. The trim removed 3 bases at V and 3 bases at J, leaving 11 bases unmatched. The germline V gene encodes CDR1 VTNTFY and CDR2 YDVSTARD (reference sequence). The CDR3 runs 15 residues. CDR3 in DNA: TGTGCCACCTGGGACCAAAGCCAATTTTATTATAAGAAACTCTTT. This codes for CATWDQSQFYYKKLF.

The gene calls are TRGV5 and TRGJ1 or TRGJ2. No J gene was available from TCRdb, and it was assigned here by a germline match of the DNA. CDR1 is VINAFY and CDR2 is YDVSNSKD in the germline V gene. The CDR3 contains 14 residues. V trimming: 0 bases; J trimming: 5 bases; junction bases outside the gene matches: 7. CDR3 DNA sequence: TGTGCCACCTGGGACAGGCGAAGGAATTATAAGAAACTCTTT. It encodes CATWDRRRNYKKLF.

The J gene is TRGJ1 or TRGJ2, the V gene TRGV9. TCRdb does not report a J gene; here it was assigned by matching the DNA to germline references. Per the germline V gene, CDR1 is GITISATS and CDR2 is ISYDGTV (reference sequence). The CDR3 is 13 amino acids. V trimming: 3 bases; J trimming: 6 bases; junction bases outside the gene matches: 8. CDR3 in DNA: TGTGCCTTGTGGGAGAACGCCATTTATAAGAAACTCTTT. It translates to CALWENAIYKKLF.

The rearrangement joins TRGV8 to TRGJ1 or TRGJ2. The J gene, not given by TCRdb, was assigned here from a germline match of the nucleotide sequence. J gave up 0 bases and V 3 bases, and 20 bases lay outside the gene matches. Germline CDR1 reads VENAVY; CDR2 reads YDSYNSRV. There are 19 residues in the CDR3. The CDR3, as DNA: TGTGCCACCTGGGATTATACCTCATCGGGCCAGGAGAATTATTATAAGAAACTCTTT. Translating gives CATWDYTSSGQENYYKKLF.

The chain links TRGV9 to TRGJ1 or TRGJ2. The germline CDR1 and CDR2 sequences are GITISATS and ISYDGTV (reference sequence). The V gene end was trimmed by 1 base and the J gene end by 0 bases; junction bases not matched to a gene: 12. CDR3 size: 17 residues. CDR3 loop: CALWEVRISPNYYKKLF. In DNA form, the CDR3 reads TGTGCCTTGTGGGAGGTCCGCATAAGTCCGAATTATTATAAGAAACTCTTT.

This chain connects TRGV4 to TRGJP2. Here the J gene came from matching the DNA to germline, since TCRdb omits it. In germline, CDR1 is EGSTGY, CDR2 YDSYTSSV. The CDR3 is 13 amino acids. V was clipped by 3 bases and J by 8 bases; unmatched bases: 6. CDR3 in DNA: TGTGCCACCTGGGATAGGGGGGATTGGATCAAGACGTTT. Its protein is CATWDRGDWIKTF.

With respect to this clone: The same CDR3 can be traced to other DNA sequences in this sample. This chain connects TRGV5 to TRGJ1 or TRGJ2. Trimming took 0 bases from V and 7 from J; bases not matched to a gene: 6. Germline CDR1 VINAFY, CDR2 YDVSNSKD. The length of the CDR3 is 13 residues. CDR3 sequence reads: CATWDRRDYKKLF. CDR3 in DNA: TGTGCCACCTGGGACAGGCGGGACTATAAGAAACTCTTT.

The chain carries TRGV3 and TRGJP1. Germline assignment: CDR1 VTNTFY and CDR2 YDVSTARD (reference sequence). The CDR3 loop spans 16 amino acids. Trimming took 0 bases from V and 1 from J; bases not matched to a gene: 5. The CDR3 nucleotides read TGTGCCACCTGGGACAGGCCGGGTACCACTGGTTGGTTCAAGATATTT. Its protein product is CATWDRPGTTGWFKIF.

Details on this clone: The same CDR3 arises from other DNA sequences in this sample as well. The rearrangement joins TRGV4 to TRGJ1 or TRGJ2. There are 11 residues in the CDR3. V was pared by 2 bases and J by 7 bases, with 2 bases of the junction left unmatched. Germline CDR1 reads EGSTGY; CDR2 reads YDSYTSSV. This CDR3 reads CATWDDYKKLF. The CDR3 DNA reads TGTGCCACCTGGGATGACTATAAGAAACTCTTT.